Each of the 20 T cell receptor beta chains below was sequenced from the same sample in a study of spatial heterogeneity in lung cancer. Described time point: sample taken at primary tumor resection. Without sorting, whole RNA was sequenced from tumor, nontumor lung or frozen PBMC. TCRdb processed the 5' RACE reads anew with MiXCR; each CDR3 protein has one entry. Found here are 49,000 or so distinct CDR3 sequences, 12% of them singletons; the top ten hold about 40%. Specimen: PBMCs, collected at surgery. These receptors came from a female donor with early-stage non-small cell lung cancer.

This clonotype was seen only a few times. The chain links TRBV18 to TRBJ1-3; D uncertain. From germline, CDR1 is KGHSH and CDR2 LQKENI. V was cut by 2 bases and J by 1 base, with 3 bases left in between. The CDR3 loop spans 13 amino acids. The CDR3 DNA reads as TGTGCCAGCTCACCAGGGTCTGGAAACACCATATATTTT. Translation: CASSPGSGNTIYF.

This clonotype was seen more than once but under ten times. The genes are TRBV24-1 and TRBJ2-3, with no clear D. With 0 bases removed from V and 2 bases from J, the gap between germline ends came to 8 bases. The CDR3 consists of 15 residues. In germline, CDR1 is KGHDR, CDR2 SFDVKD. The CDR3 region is CATSDLGETTDTQYF. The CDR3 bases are TGTGCCACCAGTGATTTGGGAGAAACCACAGATACGCAGTATTTT.

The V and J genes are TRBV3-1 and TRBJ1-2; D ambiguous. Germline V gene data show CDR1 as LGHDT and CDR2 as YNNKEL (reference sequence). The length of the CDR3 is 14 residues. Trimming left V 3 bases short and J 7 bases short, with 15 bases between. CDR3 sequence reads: CASSQDLLGGGYTF. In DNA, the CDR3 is TGTGCCAGCAGCCAGGACCTTCTGGGCGGTGGCTACACCTTC.

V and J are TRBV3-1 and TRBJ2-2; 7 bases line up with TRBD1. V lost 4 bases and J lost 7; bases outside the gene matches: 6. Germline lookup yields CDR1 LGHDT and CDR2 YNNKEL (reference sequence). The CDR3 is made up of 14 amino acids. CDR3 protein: CASSRRQGSGELFF. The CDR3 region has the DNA TGTGCCAGCAGCCGCCGACAGGGCAGCGGGGAGCTGTTTTTT.

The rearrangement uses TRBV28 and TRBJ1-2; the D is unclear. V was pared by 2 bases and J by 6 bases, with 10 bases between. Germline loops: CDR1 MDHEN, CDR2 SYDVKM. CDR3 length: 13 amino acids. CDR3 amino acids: CASSLVSRNGYTF. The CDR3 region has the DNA TGTGCCAGCAGTTTAGTCTCGCGTAATGGCTACACCTTC.

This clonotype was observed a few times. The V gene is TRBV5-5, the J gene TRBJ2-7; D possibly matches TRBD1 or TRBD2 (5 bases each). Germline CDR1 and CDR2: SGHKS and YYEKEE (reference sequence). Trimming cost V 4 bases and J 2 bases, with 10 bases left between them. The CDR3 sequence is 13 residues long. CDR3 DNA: TGTGCCAGCAGCCACCGGGACCCCTACGAGCAGTACTTC. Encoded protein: CASSHRDPYEQYF.

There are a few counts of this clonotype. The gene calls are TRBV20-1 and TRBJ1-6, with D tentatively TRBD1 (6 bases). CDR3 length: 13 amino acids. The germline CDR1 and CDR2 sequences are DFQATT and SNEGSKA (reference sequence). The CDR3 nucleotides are TGCGGAGTGGACAGTCGGTCGTATTCACCCCTCCACTTT. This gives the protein CGVDSRSYSPLHF.

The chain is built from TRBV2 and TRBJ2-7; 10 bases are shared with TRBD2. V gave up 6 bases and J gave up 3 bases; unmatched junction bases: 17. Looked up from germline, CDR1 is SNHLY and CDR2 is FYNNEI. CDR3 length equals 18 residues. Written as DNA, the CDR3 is TGTGCCAGCAGCGCACCCCCCGAATTAGCGGGAGGACACTACGAGCAGTACTTC. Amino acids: CASSAPPELAGGHYEQYF.

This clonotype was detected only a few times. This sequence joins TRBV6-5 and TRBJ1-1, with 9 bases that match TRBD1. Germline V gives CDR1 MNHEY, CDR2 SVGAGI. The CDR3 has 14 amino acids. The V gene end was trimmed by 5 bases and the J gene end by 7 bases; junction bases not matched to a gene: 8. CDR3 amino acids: CASSPLTGGGEAFF. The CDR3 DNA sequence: TGTGCCAGCAGTCCCCTGACAGGGGGAGGTGAAGCTTTCTTT.

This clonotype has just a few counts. CDR3 nucleotides: TGCAGTGCGCGGACTAGCGGGGGGTTTGATACGCAGTATTTT. Translated: CSARTSGGFDTQYF. The chain has TRBV20-1 and TRBJ2-3; the match to TRBD2 covers 14 bases. Germline V gene lookup returns CDR1 DFQATT and CDR2 SNEGSKA (reference sequence). Trimming removed 6 bases from V and 6 bases from J; junction bases left unmatched: 5. The CDR3 totals 14 residues.

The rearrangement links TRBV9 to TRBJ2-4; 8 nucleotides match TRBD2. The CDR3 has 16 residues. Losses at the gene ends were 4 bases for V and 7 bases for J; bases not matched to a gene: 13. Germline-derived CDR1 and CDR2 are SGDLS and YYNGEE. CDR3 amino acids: CASSSGGAAWVNIQYF. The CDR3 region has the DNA TGTGCCAGCAGCTCGGGAGGGGCGGCCTGGGTGAACATTCAGTACTTC.

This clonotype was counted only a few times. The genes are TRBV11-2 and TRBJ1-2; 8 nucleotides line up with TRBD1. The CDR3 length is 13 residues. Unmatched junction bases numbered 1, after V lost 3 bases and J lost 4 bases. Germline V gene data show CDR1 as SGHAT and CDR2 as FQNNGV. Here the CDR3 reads CASSLTGVYGYTF. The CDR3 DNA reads TGTGCCAGCAGCTTGACAGGGGTCTATGGCTACACCTTC.

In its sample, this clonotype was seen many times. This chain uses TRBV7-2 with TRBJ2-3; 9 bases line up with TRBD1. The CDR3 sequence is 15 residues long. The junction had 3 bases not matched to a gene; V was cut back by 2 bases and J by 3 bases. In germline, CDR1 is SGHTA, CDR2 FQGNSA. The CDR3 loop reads CASSLTGGSTDTQYF. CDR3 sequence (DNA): TGTGCCAGCAGCTTAACAGGGGGCTCTACAGATACGCAGTATTTT.

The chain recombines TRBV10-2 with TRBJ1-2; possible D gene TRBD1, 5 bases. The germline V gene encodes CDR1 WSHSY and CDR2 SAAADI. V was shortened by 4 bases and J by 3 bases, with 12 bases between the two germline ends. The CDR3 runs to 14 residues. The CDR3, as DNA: TGCGCCAGCAGTGGTTTTCCAGGGCACTATGGCTACACCTTC. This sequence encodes CASSGFPGHYGYTF.

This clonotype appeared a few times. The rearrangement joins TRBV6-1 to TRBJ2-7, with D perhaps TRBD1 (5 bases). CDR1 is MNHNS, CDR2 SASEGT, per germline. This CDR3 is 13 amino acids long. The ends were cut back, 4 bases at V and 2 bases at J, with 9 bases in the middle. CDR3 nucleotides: TGTGCCAGCAGTGGCATGACAGCCTACGAGCAGTACTTC. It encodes CASSGMTAYEQYF.

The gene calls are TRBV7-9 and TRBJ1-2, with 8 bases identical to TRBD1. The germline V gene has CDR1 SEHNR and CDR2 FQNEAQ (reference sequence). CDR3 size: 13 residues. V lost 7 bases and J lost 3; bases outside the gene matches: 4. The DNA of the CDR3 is TGTGCCAGCACCGGACAGGGAGACTATGGCTACACCTTC. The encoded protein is CASTGQGDYGYTF.

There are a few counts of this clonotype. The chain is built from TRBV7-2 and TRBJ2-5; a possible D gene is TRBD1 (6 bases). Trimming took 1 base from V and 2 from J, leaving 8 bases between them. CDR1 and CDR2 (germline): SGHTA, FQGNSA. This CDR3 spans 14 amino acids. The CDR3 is CASSLVGQQETQYF. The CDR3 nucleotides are TGTGCCAGCAGCTTAGTGGGACAACAAGAGACCCAGTACTTC.

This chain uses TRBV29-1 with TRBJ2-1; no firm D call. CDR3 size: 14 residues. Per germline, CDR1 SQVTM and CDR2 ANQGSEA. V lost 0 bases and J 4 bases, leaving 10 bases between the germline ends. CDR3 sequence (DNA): TGCAGCGTTGAAGATCGAGTGGGGTACAATGAGCAGTTCTTC. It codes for CSVEDRVGYNEQFF.

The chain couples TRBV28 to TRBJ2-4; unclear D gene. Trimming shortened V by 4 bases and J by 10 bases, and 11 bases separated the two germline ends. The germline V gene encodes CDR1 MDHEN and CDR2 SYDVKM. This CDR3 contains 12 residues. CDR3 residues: CASSSAYAIQYF. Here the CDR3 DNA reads TGTGCCAGCAGTTCCGCGTACGCTATTCAGTACTTC.

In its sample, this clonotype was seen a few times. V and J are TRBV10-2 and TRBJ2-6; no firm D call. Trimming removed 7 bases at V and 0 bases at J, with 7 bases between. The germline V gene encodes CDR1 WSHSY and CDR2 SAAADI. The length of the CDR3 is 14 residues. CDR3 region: CASTAISGANVLTF. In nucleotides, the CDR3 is TGCGCCAGCACGGCGATCTCTGGGGCCAACGTCCTGACTTTC.